This T cell receptor beta chain was recovered during a study of blood T cell repertoires in COVID-19. At the level of the study: PBMCs, B-cell-depleted T cells, or T cells provided the cDNA or gDNA that made up the material.

Profiled with immunoSEQ multiplex PCR; TCRdb holds only in-frame clones, not every one. This table holds 60,000 to 85,000 clones, roughly 70% found once. V was pared by 6 bases and J by 1 base, with 3 bases of the junction left unmatched. Looked up from germline, CDR1 is SNHLY and CDR2 is FYNNEI. This CDR3 has 15 amino acids. This TCR was recovered from a human donor with acute or convalescent COVID-19. The donor label of this sample is uncertain. The sequenced sample consisted of peripheral blood. The chain joins TRBV2 to TRBJ2-6, with TRBD2 matching over 7 bases. For the CDR3, the DNA is TGTGCCAGCAGAAAGGGACTATCTGGGGCCAACGTCCTGACTTTC. Translated: CASRKGLSGANVLTF.